One and the same sample provided the 16 T cell receptor beta chains below, sequenced in a study of regulatory T cells in long-lasting Graves disease. Sequencing libraries for TCR beta were prepared with iRepertoire HTBI primers and Arm-PCR of CDR3 regions. TCRdb itself ran the multiplex PCR reads through MiXCR, one entry per CDR3 protein. The sample contains some 420,000 distinct CDR3 sequences, about 22% of which appear only once. Specified time point: persistent/refractory GD, antithyroid drugs over 5 years with positive TRAb. Preparation of the TCR library used RNA extracted from PBMCs. The sequencing here drew on peripheral blood mononuclear cells (PBMCs), taken when the disease was refractory, from a patient treated with antithyroid drugs. The receptors were gathered from a female donor with Graves disease.

The chain combines TRBV20-1 with TRBJ2-7; 8 bases align to TRBD2. With V trimmed by 5 bases and J by 3 bases, 18 bases remained unmatched. Germline CDR1 and CDR2: DFQATT and SNEGSKA (reference sequence). The CDR3 runs to 17 residues. CDR3 coding DNA: TGCAGTGCTGAACCCAACCGGGTTGGCGGGGGGTTCTACGAGCAGTACTTC. Residues: CSAEPNRVGGGFYEQYF.

The V call is TRBV2, the J call TRBJ1-6, with 8 bases that match TRBD1. The CDR3 consists of 12 residues. Trimming at V came to 6 bases and at J to 16 bases, leaving 8 bases not matched to a gene. The germline CDR1 and CDR2 sequences are SNHLY and FYNNEI. CDR3 nucleotide sequence: TGTGCCAGCAGATCGGACAGGGTATCACTCCACTTT. Amino acids: CASRSDRVSLHF.

This chain links TRBV20-1 with TRBJ2-7; 7 positions match TRBD1. V lost 2 bases and J lost 6; bases outside the gene matches: 10. This CDR3 is built from 14 residues. Germline V gene sequence: CDR1 DFQATT, CDR2 SNEGSKA (reference sequence). CDR3 region: CSARTRQGTSEQYF. The CDR3 DNA sequence: TGCAGTGCTAGAACCCGACAGGGAACCTCCGAGCAGTACTTC.

This clonotype was recorded only once. A far bigger clonotype differs at one base, so this is likely a read error. The rearrangement joins TRBV6-1 to TRBJ1-4; the D is unclear. Germline-derived CDR1 and CDR2 are MNHNS and SASEGT. CDR3 length: 12 residues. CDR3 sequence: CAGSADGEKLFF. The CDR3 DNA reads TGTGCCGGCAGTGCGGATGGGGAAAAACTGTTTTTT.

The table lists this clonotype with many counts. CDR3 DNA: TGTGCCAGCAGTTTTGGGGGGGCCCAGCCCCAGCATTTT. It specifies CASSFGGAQPQHF. The rearrangement links TRBV28 to TRBJ1-5; a possible D gene is TRBD1 (6 bases). Trimming pared 3 bases from V and 7 bases from J, leaving 10 bases between. Germline loops: CDR1 MDHEN, CDR2 SYDVKM. The CDR3 runs to 13 residues.

The rearrangement joins TRBV19 to TRBJ1-4, with unresolved D. This CDR3 has 13 residues. The germline V gene encodes CDR1 LNHDA and CDR2 SQIVND (reference sequence). The germline V and J ends were trimmed by 4 bases and 5 bases, with 8 bases remaining between them. The CDR3 protein is CASSTNGNEKLFF. CDR3 DNA: TGTGCCAGTAGTACTAACGGGAATGAAAAACTGTTTTTT.

This clonotype was found a few times. CDR3 sequence: CAISLNRGDSPLHF. CDR3 bases: TGTGCCATCAGTCTGAACAGGGGAGATTCACCCCTCCACTTT. The rearrangement joins TRBV10-3 to TRBJ1-6; 7 positions agree with TRBD1. Germline-derived CDR1 and CDR2 are ENHRY and SYGVKD. Unmatched junction bases numbered 6, after V lost 5 bases and J lost 8 bases. The CDR3 has 14 residues.

As to this clonotype: This could be a read error, since a much larger clone is one nucleotide away. CDR3 residues: CASSYREGYEQCF. The CDR3 nucleotides are TGTGCCAGCAGTTATAGGGAAGGCTACGAGCAGTGCTTC. The chain is built from TRBV6-5 and TRBJ2-7; unclear D gene. The V gene's germline CDR1 is MNHEY and CDR2 SVGAGI. This CDR3 is 13 amino acids long.

At least ten counts were recorded for this clonotype. The rearrangement joins TRBV2 to TRBJ1-1; 9 bases are a match to TRBD1. The length of the CDR3 is 13 residues. V was clipped by 9 bases and J by 6 bases; unmatched bases: 8. Germline V CDR1 and CDR2: SNHLY, FYNNEI. CDR3 in amino acids: CARKAQGASEAFF. Here the CDR3 DNA reads TGTGCCAGGAAGGCACAGGGGGCATCTGAAGCTTTCTTT.

This chain connects TRBV27 to TRBJ1-2, with D unresolved. This CDR3 comprises 13 residues. CDR1 and CDR2 from the germline V gene are MNHEY and SMNVEV (reference sequence). Trimming removed 5 bases at V and 4 bases at J, with 11 bases between. CDR3 amino acids: CASSPTSTYGYTF. Here the CDR3 DNA reads TGTGCCAGCAGTCCGACAAGCACCTATGGCTACACCTTC.

The chain uses TRBV25-1 and TRBJ2-7, with 11 nucleotides matching TRBD2. V was clipped by 2 bases and J by 7 bases; unmatched bases: 19. Per germline, CDR1 MGHDK and CDR2 SYGVNS. The CDR3 is made up of 19 amino acids. The CDR3 region is CASSENYNLGLADLREQYF. CDR3 DNA sequence: TGTGCCAGCAGTGAAAATTATAATTTGGGACTAGCGGACCTTCGGGAGCAGTACTTC.

This clonotype was observed at least ten times. This sequence joins TRBV13 and TRBJ2-5, with D possibly TRBD2 on 6 matching bases. The CDR3 is 15 residues long. Germline V CDR1 and CDR2: PRHDT, FYEKMQ (reference sequence). The V gene lost 4 bases and the J gene lost 4 bases, with 16 bases spanning the gap. CDR3 amino acids: CASSSGSRRRETQYF. The CDR3, as DNA: TGTGCCAGCAGCTCCGGGAGTCGGAGGCGAGAGACCCAGTACTTC. The full variable domain, in which reference TRBV13 and TRBJ2-5 provide the parts outside the CDR3, is AAGVIQSPRHLIKEKRETATLKCYPIPRHDTVYWYQQGPGQDPQFLISFYEKMQSDKGSIPDRFSAQQFSDYHSELNMSSLELGDSALYFCASSSGSRRRETQYFGPGTRLLVL.

This clonotype was seen repeatedly, ten times or more. The CDR3 DNA is TGTGCCAGCAGGCAGGTTTTCTTAGCTTTCTTT. It specifies CASRQVFLAFF. The chain has TRBV6-1 and TRBJ1-1; D gene uncertain. CDR3 size: 11 residues. Germline CDR1 MNHNS, CDR2 SASEGT. Trimming removed 6 bases from V and 10 bases from J, with 12 bases in between.

This clonotype was counted between two and nine times. The chain is built from TRBV20-1 and TRBJ1-1, with a weak D call TRBD1 (5 bases). CDR1 and CDR2 from the germline V gene are DFQATT and SNEGSKA (reference sequence). The CDR3 loop spans 15 amino acids. Trimming shortened V by 0 bases and J by 12 bases, and 23 bases separated the two germline ends. The CDR3 sequence is CSARDSDTVMGSSFF. The CDR3 DNA sequence: TGCAGTGCTAGAGATTCGGACACCGTAATGGGGAGTTCTTTCTTT.

CDR3: CATSREDEQYF. CDR3 nucleotides: TGTGCCACCAGCAGAGAGGACGAGCAGTACTTC. The chain employs TRBV15 and TRBJ2-7; no firm D call. V was clipped by 0 bases and J by 5 bases, with 2 bases between them. The CDR3 spans 11 residues. Germline V lookup: CDR1 LNHNV, CDR2 YYDKDF (reference sequence). Full variable domain (missing parts from reference TRBV15 and TRBJ2-7): DAMVIQNPRYQVTQFGKPVTLSCSQTLNHNVMYWYQQKSSQAPKLLFHYYDKDFNNEADTPDNFQSRRPNTSFCFLDIRSPGLGDTAMYLCATSREDEQYFGPGTRLTVT.

This chain joins TRBV7-2 and TRBJ1-5; D is uncertain. CDR1 SGHTA and CDR2 FQGNSA come from the germline V gene. CDR3 length: 13 amino acids. V was pared by 2 bases and J by 10 bases, with 12 bases between. The CDR3 DNA is TGTGCCAGCAGCTTAAGTTCATCAGGCCCCCAGCATTTT. The encoded protein is CASSLSSSGPQHF. Based on the CDR3 plus reference TRBV7-2 and TRBJ1-5, the full variable domain is GAGVSQSPSNKVTEKGKDVELRCDPISGHTALYWYRQSLGQGLEFLIYFQGNSAPDKSGLPSDRFSAERTGGSVSTLTIQRTQQEDSAVYLCASSLSSSGPQHFGDGTRLSIL.